This T cell receptor (beta chain) emerged from a study of OX40 agonist ivuxolimab in advanced cancers. Assay used: immunoSEQ multiplex PCR; TCRdb lists only in-frame clones, some missing. The sample has 100,000 or so clones; approximately 87% are singletons. Trimming left V 3 bases short and J 7 bases short, with 14 bases between. The CDR3 contains 14 residues. CDR1 is SGHRS, CDR2 YFSETQ, per germline. Study-wide points: In a subset of nonresponders, normalized T-cell clonal expansion was also low. Among expanded peripheral T cells, antigen specificity went undetermined. Averaging showed that CD8+ T cells had more expanded clones than CD4+ did.

On this clone: Antigen: not known.

The chain uses TRBV5-1 and TRBJ1-5; TRBD1 is a possible D gene (5 bases). This TCR came from an adult with an advanced solid tumor such as melanoma, head and neck, liver or kidney cancer. The sample consisted of CD4+ or CD8+ T cells sorted from blood, taken in a trial of the OX40 agonist ivuxolimab. CDR3 amino acids: CASSSGTAGQPQHF. In DNA, the CDR3 is TGCGCCAGCAGCTCCGGGACGGCGGGGCAGCCCCAGCATTTT.